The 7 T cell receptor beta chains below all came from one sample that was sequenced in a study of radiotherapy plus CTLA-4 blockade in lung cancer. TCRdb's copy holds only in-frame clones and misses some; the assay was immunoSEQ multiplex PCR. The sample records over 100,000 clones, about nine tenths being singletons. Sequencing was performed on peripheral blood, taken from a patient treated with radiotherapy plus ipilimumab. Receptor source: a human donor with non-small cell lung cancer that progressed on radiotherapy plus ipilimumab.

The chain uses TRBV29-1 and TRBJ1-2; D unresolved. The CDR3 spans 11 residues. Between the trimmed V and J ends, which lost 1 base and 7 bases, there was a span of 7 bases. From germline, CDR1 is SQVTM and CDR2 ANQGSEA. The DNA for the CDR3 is TGCAGCGTTGAAGTGCTGGCTGGCTACACCTTC. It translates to CSVEVLAGYTF.

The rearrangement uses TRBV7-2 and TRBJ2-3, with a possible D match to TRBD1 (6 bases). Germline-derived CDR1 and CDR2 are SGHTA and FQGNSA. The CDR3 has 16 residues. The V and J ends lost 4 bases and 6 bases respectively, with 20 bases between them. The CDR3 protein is CASSSPPSPRGDTQYF. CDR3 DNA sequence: TGTGCCAGCAGCTCCCCCCCGAGCCCGAGGGGGGATACGCAGTATTTT.

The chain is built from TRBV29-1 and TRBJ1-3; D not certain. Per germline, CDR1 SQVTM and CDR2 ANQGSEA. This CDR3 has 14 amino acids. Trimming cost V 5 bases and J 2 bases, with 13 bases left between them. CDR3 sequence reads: CSVTSGRTGNTIYF. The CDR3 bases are TGCAGCGTTACCAGCGGAAGAACTGGAAACACCATATATTTT.

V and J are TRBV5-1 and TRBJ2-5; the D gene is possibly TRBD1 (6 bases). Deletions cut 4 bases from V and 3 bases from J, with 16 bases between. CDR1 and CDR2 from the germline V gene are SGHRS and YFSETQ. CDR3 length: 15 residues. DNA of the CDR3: TGCGCCAGCAGCCCCCTGGGACATCCGAAAGAGACCCAGTACTTC. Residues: CASSPLGHPKETQYF.

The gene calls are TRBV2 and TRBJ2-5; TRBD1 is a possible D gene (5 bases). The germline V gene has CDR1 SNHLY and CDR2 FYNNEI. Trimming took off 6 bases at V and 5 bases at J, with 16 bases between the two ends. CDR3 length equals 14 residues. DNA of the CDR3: TGTGCCAGCAGAGGGCGACAGCCTCGGGAGACCCAGTACTTC. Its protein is CASRGRQPRETQYF. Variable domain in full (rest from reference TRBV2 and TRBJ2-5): EPEVTQTPSHQVTQMGQEVILRCVPISNHLYFYWYRQILGQKVEFLVSFYNNEISEKSEIFDDQFSVERPDGSNFTLKIRSTKLEDSAMYFCASRGRQPRETQYFGPGTRLLVL.

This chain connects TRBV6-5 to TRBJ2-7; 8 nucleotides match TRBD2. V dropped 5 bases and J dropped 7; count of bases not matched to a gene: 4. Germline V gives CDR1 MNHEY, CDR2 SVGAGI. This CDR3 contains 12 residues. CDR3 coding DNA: TGTGCCAGCAGTCCCCTAGCGGGTGAGCAGTACTTC. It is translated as CASSPLAGEQYF.

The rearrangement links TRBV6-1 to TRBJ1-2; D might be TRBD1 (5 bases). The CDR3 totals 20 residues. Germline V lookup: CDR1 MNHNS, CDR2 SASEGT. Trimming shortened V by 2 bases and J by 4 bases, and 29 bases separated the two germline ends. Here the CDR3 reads CASSERLGQGGPPRSYGYTF. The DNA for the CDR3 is TGTGCCAGCAGTGAAAGGTTAGGGCAGGGAGGGCCTCCACGGAGCTATGGCTACACCTTC.